This T cell receptor (beta chain) was sequenced during a study of tumor-infiltrating lymphocytes in oesophageal squamous cell carcinoma. From the PCR reads, TCRdb called clonotypes with MiXCR, one entry per CDR3 protein. The table has 10,000 to 15,000 distinct CDR3 sequences, approximately 49% seen once. This clonotype was seen a handful of times. The CDR3 is made up of 15 amino acids. Trimming removed 3 bases from V and 2 bases from J; junction bases left unmatched: 1. Germline V gene lookup returns CDR1 SGHTA and CDR2 FQGNSA. Sequenced: esophageal tumor tissue. The chain employs TRBV7-2 and TRBJ2-6; TRBD2 matches at 7 bases. This receptor was obtained from a male donor with esophageal squamous cell carcinoma. CDR3 coding DNA: TGTGCCAGCAGCTTTGCGGGAGCTGGGGCCAACGTCCTGACTTTC. Encoded protein: CASSFAGAGANVLTF.